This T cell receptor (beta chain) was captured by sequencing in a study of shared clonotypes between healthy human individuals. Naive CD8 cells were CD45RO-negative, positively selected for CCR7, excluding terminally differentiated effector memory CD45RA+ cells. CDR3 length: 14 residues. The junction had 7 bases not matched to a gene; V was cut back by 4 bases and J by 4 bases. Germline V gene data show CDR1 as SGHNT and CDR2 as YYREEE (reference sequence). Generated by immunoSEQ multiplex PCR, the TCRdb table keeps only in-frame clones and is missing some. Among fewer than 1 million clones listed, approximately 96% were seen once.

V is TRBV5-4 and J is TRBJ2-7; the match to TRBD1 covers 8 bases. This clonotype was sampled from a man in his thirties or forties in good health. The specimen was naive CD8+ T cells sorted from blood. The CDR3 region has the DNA TGTGCCAGCAGCGATACAGGGGGAAAGTACGAGCAGTACTTC. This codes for CASSDTGGKYEQYF.